Following are 15 T cell receptor beta chains from one sample sequenced in a study of shared clonotypes between healthy human individuals. The method was immunoSEQ multiplex PCR; TCRdb's version includes in-frame clones alone and lacks a portion of them. Among some 2,400,000 clones listed, approximately 94% were seen once. Sequencing was performed on naive CD4+ T cells sorted from blood. The subset here: CD45RA+ positively selected. Receptor source: a young man in good health.

The CDR3 sequence: CASSSTGLGNQPQHF. CDR3 coding DNA: TGTGCCAGCAGCTCCACAGGGCTCGGCAATCAGCCCCAGCATTTT. This chain links TRBV6-5 with TRBJ1-5, with D perhaps matching TRBD1 (6 bases). Deletions cut 6 bases from V and 2 bases from J, with 14 bases between. The CDR3 spans 15 residues. Germline values: CDR1 MNHEY, CDR2 SVGAGI.

The rearrangement uses TRBV11-2 and TRBJ2-2; 8 bases fit TRBD1. The CDR3 runs 14 residues. Germline V gene data show CDR1 as SGHAT and CDR2 as FQNNGV. J gave up 7 bases and V 5 bases, and 6 bases lay outside the gene matches. In DNA, the CDR3 is TGTGCCAGCAGCCCGCAGGGGGCGATCGGGGAGCTGTTTTTT. It is translated as CASSPQGAIGELFF.

The J gene is TRBJ2-7, the V gene TRBV9; TRBD2 might be the D (5 bases). The V gene's germline CDR1 is SGDLS and CDR2 YYNGEE. V gave up 0 bases and J gave up 6 bases, with 13 bases separating them. This CDR3 is 14 amino acids long. CDR3 amino acids: CASSVGGSLGEQYF. CDR3 coding DNA: TGTGCCAGCAGCGTAGGAGGGAGTCTTGGCGAGCAGTACTTC.

The table lists this clone with a count of one. The chain has TRBV19 and TRBJ1-1; the D gene is possibly TRBD1 (6 bases). The V end lost 7 bases, the J end lost 3 bases, and 18 bases lay between the germline ends. This CDR3 comprises 15 residues. The V gene's germline CDR1 is LNHDA and CDR2 SQIVND (reference sequence). CDR3 in amino acids: CASTPDRGRHTEAFF. The CDR3 nucleotides are TGTGCCAGTACCCCTGACCGGGGGCGGCACACTGAAGCTTTCTTT.

The chain couples TRBV6-6 to TRBJ1-2, with 7 bases aligning to TRBD1. The germline gives CDR1 MNHNY, CDR2 SVGAGI (reference sequence). CDR3 size: 12 residues. Losses at the gene ends were 5 bases for V and 8 bases for J; bases not matched to a gene: 5. The CDR3 nucleotides read TGTGCCAGCAGTACAGGGGATCGAGGCTACACCTTC. Amino acid sequence: CASSTGDRGYTF.

The chain joins TRBV5-8 to TRBJ2-7; D ambiguous. The V and J ends lost 3 bases and 1 base respectively, with 5 bases between them. The CDR3 is made up of 12 amino acids. Germline assignment: CDR1 SGHTS and CDR2 YDEGEE. CDR3 sequence reads: CASSWQSYEQYF. The CDR3 nucleotides are TGTGCCAGCAGCTGGCAGTCCTACGAGCAGTACTTC.

J is TRBJ1-1 and V is TRBV29-1; 7 bases map to TRBD1. The CDR3 is made up of 14 amino acids. Trimming at V came to 4 bases and at J to 5 bases, leaving 10 bases not matched to a gene. Germline V gene sequence: CDR1 SQVTM, CDR2 ANQGSEA. CDR3 nucleotides: TGCAGCGTTGGGGACACAGGGGATGGGACTGAAGCTTTCTTT. Protein sequence: CSVGDTGDGTEAFF.

The chain's CDR3 is CAISPIRQENYGYTF. The CDR3 DNA follows: TGTGCCATCAGTCCAATACGACAGGAAAACTATGGCTACACCTTC. This chain joins TRBV10-3 and TRBJ1-2; maybe TRBD1 (6 bases). V shed 5 bases and J shed 2 bases, with 15 bases lying between them. The CDR3 has 15 amino acids. Germline V CDR1 and CDR2: ENHRY, SYGVKD.

J is TRBJ1-1 and V is TRBV5-1; 8 positions agree with TRBD1. The CDR3 covers 19 residues. Germline loops: CDR1 SGHRS, CDR2 YFSETQ. V trimming: 0 bases; J trimming: 0 bases; junction bases outside the gene matches: 13. CDR3 nucleotide sequence: TGCGCCAGCAGCTTGGTTGCCGGACAGGGAAAAAGTATGAACACTGAAGCTTTCTTT. Its translation is CASSLVAGQGKSMNTEAFF.

The chain is built from TRBV6-5 and TRBJ2-5; 7 bases fit TRBD2. The J segment lost 0 bases and the V segment lost 4 bases, leaving 8 bases of the junction unmatched. CDR1 and CDR2 from the germline V gene are MNHEY and SVGAGI. This CDR3 is built from 16 residues. CDR3 in DNA: TGTGCCAGCAGTTCCGGGAGGAGAAGGTACCAAGAGACCCAGTACTTC. It codes for CASSSGRRRYQETQYF.

This clone was seen a handful of times. This sequence joins TRBV28 and TRBJ2-7; no definite D call. The V gene's germline CDR1 is MDHEN and CDR2 SYDVKM. The CDR3 spans 12 residues. The germline V and J ends were trimmed by 9 bases and 3 bases, with 12 bases remaining between them. The CDR3 bases are TGTGCCAGTAGTCGATTCATCTACGAGCAGTACTTC. This sequence encodes CASSRFIYEQYF.

V is TRBV9 and J is TRBJ2-7; D is unclear. Germline loops: CDR1 SGDLS, CDR2 YYNGEE. V lost 4 bases to trimming and J lost 2 bases, with 10 bases between them. The CDR3 loop spans 13 amino acids. CDR3 protein: CASSLDGTYEQYF. The CDR3, as DNA: TGTGCCAGCAGCCTAGACGGCACCTACGAGCAGTACTTC.

The rearrangement uses TRBV5-4 and TRBJ1-6; 10 nucleotides align to TRBD1. This CDR3 region has 16 residues. Germline CDR1 reads SGHNT; CDR2 reads YYREEE (reference sequence). V lost 4 bases, J lost 6 bases, and 7 bases stayed unmatched. The CDR3 DNA sequence: TGTGCCAGCAGCCCGTCGACAGGGGGCAGTAATTCACCCCTCCACTTT. This translates into CASSPSTGGSNSPLHF. Variable domain in full (rest from reference TRBV5-4 and TRBJ1-6): ETGVTQSPTHLIKTRGQQVTLRCSSQSGHNTVSWYQQALGQGPQFIFQYYREEENGRGNFPPRFSGLQFPNYSSELNVNALELDDSALYLCASSPSTGGSNSPLHFGNGTRLTVT.

The chain combines TRBV6-5 with TRBJ1-3; 10 positions agree with TRBD1. The CDR3 consists of 15 residues. The trim removed 0 bases at V and 7 bases at J, leaving 3 bases unmatched. Germline V CDR1 and CDR2: MNHEY, SVGAGI. The CDR3 DNA reads as TGTGCCAGCAGTTACTCGCCGGACAGGGGGAACACCATATATTTT. It specifies CASSYSPDRGNTIYF.

Only one count was recorded for this clone. The chain combines TRBV4-3 with TRBJ1-1, with 7 bases matching TRBD1. V shed 3 bases and J 7 bases; nucleotides not matched to a gene: 11. The CDR3 spans 15 residues. CDR1 is LGHNA, CDR2 YSLEER, per germline. The CDR3 coding sequence is TGCGCCAGCAGCCAGTTGACAGGGTCGACGATTGAAGCTTTCTTT. Translation: CASSQLTGSTIEAFF.